This TCR beta chain appears in the sequencing data of a study of blood T cell repertoires in COVID-19. Study context: Spain, Italy and the United States supplied samples that represented acute and convalescent COVID-19. Sources were T cells, B-cell-depleted T cells, or PBMCs; the material itself was cDNA or gDNA.

Study processing details: Estimated nucleated cell counts came from reference gene primer amplification. Profiling relied on immunoSEQ multiplex PCR, and the TCRdb table lists in-frame clones only, not all of them. That table gives V, J and clone size, and the DNA gave D and trimming. The top ten hold approximately 8.1% of the sample, which has 210,000 or so clones, approximately 84% seen once. Germline V gene data show CDR1 as MGHRA and CDR2 as YSYEKL. Between the trimmed V and J ends, which lost 3 bases and 4 bases, there was a span of 12 bases. The CDR3 has 14 amino acids. Sequencing was done on a sample of peripheral blood. The chain carries TRBV4-1 and TRBJ1-2; D is possibly TRBD1 (5 bases). The TCR was taken from a woman aged 50 to 65 with active or convalescent COVID-19. The CDR3 sequence: CASSQQGASYGYTF. CDR3 in DNA: TGCGCCAGCAGCCAGCAGGGTGCCTCCTATGGCTACACCTTC.